The 25 T cell receptor beta chains given below trace back to one sample, sequenced in a study of T cells expressing NK-cell markers. TCRdb processed the 5' RACE reads again and assigns one entry to each CDR3 protein, with no DNA. The sample totals 350,000 to 400,000 distinct CDR3 sequences. The sample was blood T cells: a sorted CD56 or NKG2C T cell subset, CD4+ or CD8+ T cells, or bulk PBMC T cells (not recorded which). These receptors all stem from a woman aged 45-65 years in good health.

V gene TRBV12-3 or TRBV12-4 combines with J gene TRBJ1-2. The CDR3 extends over 14 amino acids. The CDR3 loop is CASSLAGANYGYTF.

The V call is TRBV5-1, the J call TRBJ2-2; TCRdb lists TRBD2, though no DNA is available to test this call. The CDR3 is 16 residues long. Germline loops: CDR1 SGHRS, CDR2 YFSETQ. The CDR3 loop reads CASSVSSRLLTGELFF.

J is TRBJ2-3 and V is TRBV10-2. Germline V gives CDR1 WSHSY, CDR2 SAAADI. CDR3 length: 12 residues. This CDR3 reads CASRDRTDTQYF.

This chain joins TRBV7-2 and TRBJ1-2. CDR3 length equals 15 residues. In germline, CDR1 is SGHTA, CDR2 FQGNSA. This CDR3 is CASSPYPTPNYGYTF.

The gene calls are TRBV24-1 and TRBJ2-7; checking the TCRdb D call of TRBD1 is not possible without DNA. The CDR3 contains 13 residues. Germline V gene sequence: CDR1 KGHDR, CDR2 SFDVKD. This CDR3 reads CATSAGGGYEQYF.

V gene TRBV12-3 or TRBV12-4 combines with J gene TRBJ2-6; the TCRdb call, TRBD2, lacks DNA for checking. The CDR3 runs 16 residues. The CDR3 sequence is CASSPARGGGANVLTF.

V usage is TRBV11-2 and J usage is TRBJ2-7; as DNA is missing, the TRBD1 call by TCRdb cannot be tested. Germline CDR1 and CDR2: SGHAT and FQNNGV. The CDR3 covers 14 residues. The CDR3 reads CASSYGQGGYEQYF.

The J gene is TRBJ2-1, the V gene TRBV12-5; TCRdb indicates TRBD2, and absent DNA this call remains unverified. There are 18 residues in the CDR3. Germline CDR1 is LGHNT and CDR2 is FRNRAP. CDR3 sequence reads: CASGLGIKDGTRVDEQFF.

V is TRBV20-1 and J is TRBJ2-6; TCRdb picks TRBD2, but there is no DNA to check that call. The length of the CDR3 is 16 residues. Germline V gene lookup returns CDR1 DFQATT and CDR2 SNEGSKA (reference sequence). CDR3 in amino acids: CSAPGGTFSGANVLTF.

This rearrangement joins TRBV20-1 to TRBJ2-3; with no DNA, the TCRdb D assignment of TRBD1 cannot be verified. The germline CDR1 and CDR2 sequences are DFQATT and SNEGSKA (reference sequence). CDR3 length: 15 residues. CDR3 sequence: CSAREYIGGRDTQYF.

This chain connects TRBV4-2 to TRBJ2-3; TCRdb's assignment of TRBD2 cannot be checked, as there is no DNA. The CDR3 covers 17 residues. The germline V gene has CDR1 LGHNA and CDR2 YNFKEQ. This CDR3 is CASSQEFSGRAADTQYF.

CDR3 loop: CASSLVLSSGNNEQFF. The chain links TRBV7-2 to TRBJ2-1; absent DNA, TCRdb's TRBD2 call cannot be checked. CDR1 is SGHTA and CDR2 is FQGNSA in the germline V gene. CDR3 size: 16 residues.

The chain uses TRBV19 and TRBJ2-7; the D call from TCRdb, TRBD2, cannot be confirmed without DNA. This CDR3 comprises 14 residues. CDR1 is LNHDA and CDR2 is SQIVND in the germline V gene (reference sequence). The CDR3 is CASSTSGRGNEQYF.

The chain employs TRBV4-1 and TRBJ2-2; TCRdb calls TRBD1, which cannot be checked without DNA. This CDR3 is built from 19 residues. Germline V gene sequence: CDR1 MGHRA, CDR2 YSYEKL. This chain's CDR3 is CASSQIPGQGPANTGELFF.

The chain is built from TRBV7-8 and TRBJ1-4. The V gene's germline CDR1 is SGHVS and CDR2 FQNEAQ. This CDR3 contains 15 residues. The CDR3 protein is CASSRDGSTNEKLFF.

The rearrangement uses TRBV24-1 and TRBJ2-1. Germline V gene data show CDR1 as KGHDR and CDR2 as SFDVKD. The CDR3 runs to 12 residues. The CDR3 loop is CATSGGFAEQFF.

The chain uses TRBV20-1 and TRBJ2-1; TCRdb outputs TRBD2, but without DNA this stays unchecked. This CDR3 is 18 amino acids long. Germline V gene lookup returns CDR1 DFQATT and CDR2 SNEGSKA (reference sequence). The CDR3 loop reads CSARDLGGTSGTLNEQFF.

CDR3 in amino acids: CASSLGDRQETQYF. V gene TRBV12-3 or TRBV12-4 combines with J gene TRBJ2-5; TCRdb names TRBD1, which stays unverified in the absence of DNA. The CDR3 sequence is 14 residues long.

The rearrangement links TRBV4-1 to TRBJ2-1. This CDR3 is 14 amino acids long. Germline values: CDR1 MGHRA, CDR2 YSYEKL. CDR3 protein: CASSQPTRYNEQFF.

The V call is TRBV6-4, the J call TRBJ2-1; with no DNA, the TCRdb D assignment of TRBD2 cannot be verified. The CDR3 is 13 amino acids. Germline V gives CDR1 MRHNA, CDR2 SNTAGT. The chain's CDR3 is CARGTGGDNEQFF.

The CDR3 spells CASSQEAALYNEQFF. This chain uses TRBV3-1 with TRBJ2-1; the D call from TCRdb, TRBD2, cannot be confirmed without DNA. The CDR3 contains 15 residues. CDR1 and CDR2 from the germline V gene are LGHDT and YNNKEL (reference sequence).

The chain couples TRBV28 to TRBJ2-7. The CDR3 covers 13 residues. From germline, CDR1 is MDHEN and CDR2 SYDVKM. CDR3 sequence reads: CASQPLGIYEQYF.

The chain links TRBV12-5 to TRBJ1-4. Germline values: CDR1 LGHNT, CDR2 FRNRAP. The CDR3 consists of 12 residues. CDR3 sequence: CASESRGEKLFF.

V gene TRBV6-6 combines with J gene TRBJ1-3. The CDR3 has 15 amino acids. Looked up from germline, CDR1 is MNHNY and CDR2 is SVGAGI (reference sequence). CDR3 in amino acids: CASSYGPRPGNTIYF.

J is TRBJ2-2 and V is TRBV5-6; the D call of TRBD1 rests on TCRdb alone, since no DNA is present to check it. The CDR3 loop spans 14 amino acids. CDR1 and CDR2 (germline): SGHDT, YYEEEE. The CDR3 sequence is CASSLAGTDGELFF.